Below are 4 T cell receptor beta chains sequenced from a single sample in a study of CD8 T cell repertoires and HIV-1 epitope variants. These TCRs are of unknown antigen specificity. Here immunoSEQ multiplex PCR was the method, and the copy in TCRdb shows in-frame clones only, minus some. The profile covers 5,800 or so clones, with 55% to 65% appearing a single time and roughly 45% taken by the ten largest. Sequences were obtained from cultured CD8+ T cells derived from PBMCs. These receptor sequences come from a male donor with HIV.

This chain connects TRBV7-2 to TRBJ2-1; 10 bases are a match to TRBD1. This CDR3 is 16 amino acids long. Germline V CDR1 and CDR2: SGHTA, FQGNSA. The V segment lost 5 bases and the J segment 2 bases; nucleotides outside the gene matches: 6. The CDR3 DNA reads TGTGCCAGCAGCACCGACAGGGGGCGCGCCTACAATGAGCAGTTCTTC. Its protein product is CASSTDRGRAYNEQFF.

The chain uses TRBV7-9 and TRBJ1-1; no clear D gene. CDR3 length: 14 amino acids. Germline lookup yields CDR1 SEHNR and CDR2 FQNEAQ (reference sequence). V dropped 5 bases and J dropped 4 bases, with 14 bases sitting between them. CDR3 sequence (DNA): TGTGCCAGCAGCCATCGTTCAGTATTCACTGAAGCTTTCTTT. It yields the protein CASSHRSVFTEAFF.

This chain connects TRBV6-6 to TRBJ1-1; TRBD1 matches at 7 bases. Unmatched junction bases numbered 9, after V lost 5 bases and J lost 0 bases. CDR1 and CDR2 (germline): MNHNY, SVGAGI (reference sequence). The CDR3 length is 16 residues. CDR3 region: CASSPRGTAMNTEAFF. The CDR3 DNA sequence: TGTGCCAGCAGTCCCCGAGGGACAGCTATGAACACTGAAGCTTTCTTT.

The chain combines TRBV19 with TRBJ1-5, with unresolved D. This CDR3 has 14 residues. The V gene lost 3 bases and the J gene lost 7 bases, with 13 bases spanning the gap. The germline V gene has CDR1 LNHDA and CDR2 SQIVND (reference sequence). CDR3 protein: CASSMGSGYQPQHF. CDR3 nucleotides: TGTGCCAGTAGTATGGGTAGTGGATACCAGCCCCAGCATTTT.